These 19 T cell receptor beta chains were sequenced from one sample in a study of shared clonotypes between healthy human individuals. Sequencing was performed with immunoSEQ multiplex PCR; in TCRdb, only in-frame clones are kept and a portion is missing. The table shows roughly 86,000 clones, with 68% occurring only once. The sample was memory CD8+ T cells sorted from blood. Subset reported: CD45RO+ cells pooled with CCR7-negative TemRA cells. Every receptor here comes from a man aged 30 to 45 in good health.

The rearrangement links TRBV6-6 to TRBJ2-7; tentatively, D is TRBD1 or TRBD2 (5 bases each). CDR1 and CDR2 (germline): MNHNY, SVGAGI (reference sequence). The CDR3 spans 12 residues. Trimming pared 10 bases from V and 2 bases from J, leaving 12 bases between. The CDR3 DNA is TGTGCCACCAGGGACGGAGCCTACGAGCAGTACTTC. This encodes CATRDGAYEQYF.

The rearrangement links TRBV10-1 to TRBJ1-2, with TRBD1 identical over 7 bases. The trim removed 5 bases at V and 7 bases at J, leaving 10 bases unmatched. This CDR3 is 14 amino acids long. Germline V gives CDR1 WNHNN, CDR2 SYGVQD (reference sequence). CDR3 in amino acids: CASSPGGEGSGYTF. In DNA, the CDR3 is TGCGCCAGCAGTCCAGGGGGGGAGGGAAGTGGCTACACCTTC.

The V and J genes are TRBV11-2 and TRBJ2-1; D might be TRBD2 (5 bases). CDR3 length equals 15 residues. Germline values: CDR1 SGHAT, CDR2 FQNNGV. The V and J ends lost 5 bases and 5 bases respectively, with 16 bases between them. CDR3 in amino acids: CASSALRGINNEQFF. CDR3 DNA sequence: TGTGCCAGCAGCGCGCTACGGGGTATTAACAATGAGCAGTTCTTC.

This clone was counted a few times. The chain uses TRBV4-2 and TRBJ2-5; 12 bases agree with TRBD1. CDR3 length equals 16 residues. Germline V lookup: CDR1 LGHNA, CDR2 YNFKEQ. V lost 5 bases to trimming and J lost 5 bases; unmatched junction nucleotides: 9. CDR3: CASSSEEGTGGETQYF. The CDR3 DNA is TGTGCCAGCAGCTCGGAGGAGGGGACAGGGGGCGAGACCCAGTACTTC.

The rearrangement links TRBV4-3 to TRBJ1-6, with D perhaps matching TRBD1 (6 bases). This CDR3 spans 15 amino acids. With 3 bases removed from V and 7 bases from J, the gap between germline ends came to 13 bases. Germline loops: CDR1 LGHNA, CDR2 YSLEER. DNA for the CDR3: TGCGCCAGCAGCCAGGGGGCGGGCCAAAATTCACCCCTCCACTTT. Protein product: CASSQGAGQNSPLHF.

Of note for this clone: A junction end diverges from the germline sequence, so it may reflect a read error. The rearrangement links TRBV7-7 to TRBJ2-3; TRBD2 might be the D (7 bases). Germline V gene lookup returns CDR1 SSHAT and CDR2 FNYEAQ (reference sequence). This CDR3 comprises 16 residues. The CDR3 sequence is CASSLAPGGQADTQYF. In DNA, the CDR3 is TGTGCTAGCAGCTTGGCGCCCGGGGGGCAGGCAGATACGCAGTATTTT. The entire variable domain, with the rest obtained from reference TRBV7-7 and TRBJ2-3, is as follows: GAGVSQSPRYKVTKRGQDVTLRCDPISSHATLYWYQQALGQGPEFLTYFNYEAQPDKSGLPSDRFSAERPEGSISTLTIQRTEQRDSAMYRCASSLAPGGQADTQYFGPGTRLTVL.

The CDR3 sequence: CASSRAVGSNEQYF. The CDR3 DNA sequence: TGTGCCAGCAGCCGCGCGGTGGGCTCTAACGAGCAGTACTTC. V usage is TRBV4-2 and J usage is TRBJ2-7; D remains ambiguous. The length of the CDR3 is 14 residues. Germline assignment: CDR1 LGHNA and CDR2 YNFKEQ. Trimming cost V 4 bases and J 5 bases, with 15 bases left between them.

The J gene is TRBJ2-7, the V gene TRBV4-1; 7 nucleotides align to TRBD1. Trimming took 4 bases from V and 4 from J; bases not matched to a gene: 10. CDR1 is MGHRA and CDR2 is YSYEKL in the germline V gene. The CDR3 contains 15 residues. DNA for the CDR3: TGCGCCAGCAGCCTTCGACAGGGCCAACCTTACGAGCAGTACTTC. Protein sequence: CASSLRQGQPYEQYF.

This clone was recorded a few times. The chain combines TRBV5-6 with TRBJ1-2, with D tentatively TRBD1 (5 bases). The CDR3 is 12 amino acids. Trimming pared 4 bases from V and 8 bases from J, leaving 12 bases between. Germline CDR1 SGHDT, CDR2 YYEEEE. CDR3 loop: CASSPDTGGYTF. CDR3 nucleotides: TGTGCCAGCAGCCCAGACACAGGCGGCTACACCTTC.

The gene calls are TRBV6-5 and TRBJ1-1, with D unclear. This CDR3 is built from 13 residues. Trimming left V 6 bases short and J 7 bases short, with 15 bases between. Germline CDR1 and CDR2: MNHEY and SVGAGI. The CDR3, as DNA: TGTGCCAGCAGCTATCCGGGGTGGGTTGAAGCTTTCTTT. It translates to CASSYPGWVEAFF.

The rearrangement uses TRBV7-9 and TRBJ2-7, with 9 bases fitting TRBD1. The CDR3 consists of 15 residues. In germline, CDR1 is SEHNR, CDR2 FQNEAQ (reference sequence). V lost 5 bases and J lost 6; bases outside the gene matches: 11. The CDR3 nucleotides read TGTGCCAGCAGCCGACCCGGGACAGGGACGGGCGAGCAGTACTTC. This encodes CASSRPGTGTGEQYF.

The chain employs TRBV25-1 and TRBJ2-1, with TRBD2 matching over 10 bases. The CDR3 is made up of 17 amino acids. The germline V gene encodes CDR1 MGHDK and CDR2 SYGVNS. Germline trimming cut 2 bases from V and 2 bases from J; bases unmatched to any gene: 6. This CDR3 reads CASSEELSGRAYNEQFF. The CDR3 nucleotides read TGTGCCAGCAGTGAAGAATTGAGCGGGAGGGCCTACAATGAGCAGTTCTTC.

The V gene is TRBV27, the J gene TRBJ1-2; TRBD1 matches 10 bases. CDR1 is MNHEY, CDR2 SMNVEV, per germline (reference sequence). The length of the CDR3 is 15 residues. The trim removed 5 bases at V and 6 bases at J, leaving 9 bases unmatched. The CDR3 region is CASSPIDRGLDGYTF. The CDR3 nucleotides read TGTGCCAGCAGTCCCATTGACAGGGGGCTCGATGGCTACACCTTC.

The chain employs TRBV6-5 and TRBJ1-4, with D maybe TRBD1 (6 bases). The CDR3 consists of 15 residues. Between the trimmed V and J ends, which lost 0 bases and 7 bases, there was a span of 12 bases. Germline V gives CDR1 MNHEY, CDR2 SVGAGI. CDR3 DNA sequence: TGTGCCAGCAGTTACTCGGGAGGGGGGGCTGAAAAACTGTTTTTT. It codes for CASSYSGGGAEKLFF.

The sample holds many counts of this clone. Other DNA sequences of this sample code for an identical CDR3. The CDR3 region is CATSRQGASNQPQHF. The CDR3 DNA sequence: TGTGCCACCAGCAGACAGGGGGCCAGCAATCAGCCCCAGCATTTT. The chain uses TRBV15 and TRBJ1-5, with TRBD1 identical over 8 bases. Germline values: CDR1 LNHNV, CDR2 YYDKDF (reference sequence). The CDR3 is made up of 15 amino acids. J gave up 1 base and V 2 bases, and 1 base lay outside the gene matches.

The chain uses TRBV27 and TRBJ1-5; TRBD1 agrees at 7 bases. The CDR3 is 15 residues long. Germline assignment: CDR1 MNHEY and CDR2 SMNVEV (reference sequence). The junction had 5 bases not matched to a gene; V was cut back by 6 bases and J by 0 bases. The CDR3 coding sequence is TGTGCCAGCAGACCAGGGGGATATAGCAATCAGCCCCAGCATTTT. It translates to CASRPGGYSNQPQHF.

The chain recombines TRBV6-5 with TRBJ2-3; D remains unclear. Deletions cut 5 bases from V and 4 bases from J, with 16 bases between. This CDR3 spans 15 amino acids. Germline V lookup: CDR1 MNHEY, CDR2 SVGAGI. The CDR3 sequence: CASSRTPISADTQYF. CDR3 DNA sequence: TGTGCCAGCAGTCGTACCCCTATCTCGGCAGATACGCAGTATTTT.

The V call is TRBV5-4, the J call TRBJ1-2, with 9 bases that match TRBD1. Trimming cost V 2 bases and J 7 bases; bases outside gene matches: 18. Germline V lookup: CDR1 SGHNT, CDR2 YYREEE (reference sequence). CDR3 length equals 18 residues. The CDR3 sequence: CASSFTFGRDRATLGYTF. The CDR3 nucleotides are TGTGCCAGCAGCTTTACTTTTGGGAGGGACAGGGCTACCCTTGGCTACACCTTC.

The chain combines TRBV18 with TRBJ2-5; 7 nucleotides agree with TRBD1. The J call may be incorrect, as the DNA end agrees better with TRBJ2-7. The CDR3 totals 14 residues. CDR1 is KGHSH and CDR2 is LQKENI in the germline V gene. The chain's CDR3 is CASSPLGQDYEQYF. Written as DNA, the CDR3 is TGTGCCAGCTCACCCCTAGGACAGGACTACGAGCAGTACTTC.